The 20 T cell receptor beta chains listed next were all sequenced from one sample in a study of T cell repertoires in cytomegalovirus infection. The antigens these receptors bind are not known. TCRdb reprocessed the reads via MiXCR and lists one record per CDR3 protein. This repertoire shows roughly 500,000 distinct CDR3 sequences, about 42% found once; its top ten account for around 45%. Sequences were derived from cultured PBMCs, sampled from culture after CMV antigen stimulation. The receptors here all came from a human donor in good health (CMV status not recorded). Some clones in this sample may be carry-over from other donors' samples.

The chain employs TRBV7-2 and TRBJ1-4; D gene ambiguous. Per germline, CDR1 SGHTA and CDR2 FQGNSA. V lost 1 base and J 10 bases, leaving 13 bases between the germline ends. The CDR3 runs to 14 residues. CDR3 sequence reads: CASSLEVQPAKLFF. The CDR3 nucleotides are TGTGCCAGCAGCTTAGAGGTACAGCCGGCAAAACTGTTTTTT.

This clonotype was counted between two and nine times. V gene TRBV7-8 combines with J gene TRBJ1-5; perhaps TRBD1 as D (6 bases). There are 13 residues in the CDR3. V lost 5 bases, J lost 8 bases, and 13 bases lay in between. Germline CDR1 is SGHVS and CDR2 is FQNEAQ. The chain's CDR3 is CASSRTHREPQHF. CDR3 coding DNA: TGTGCCAGCAGCAGAACTCACAGGGAGCCCCAGCATTTT. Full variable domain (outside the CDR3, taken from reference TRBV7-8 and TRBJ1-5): GAGVSQSPRYKVAKRGQDVALRCDPISGHVSLFWYQQALGQGPEFLTYFQNEAQLDKSGLPSDRFFAERPEGSVSTLKIQRTQQEDSAVYLCASSRTHREPQHFGDGTRLSIL.

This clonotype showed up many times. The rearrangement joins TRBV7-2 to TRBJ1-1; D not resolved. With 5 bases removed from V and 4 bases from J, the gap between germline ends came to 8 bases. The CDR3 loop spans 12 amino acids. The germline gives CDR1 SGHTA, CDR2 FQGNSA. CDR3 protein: CASSLTGTEAFF. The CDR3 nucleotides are TGTGCCAGCAGCCTAACTGGCACTGAAGCTTTCTTT. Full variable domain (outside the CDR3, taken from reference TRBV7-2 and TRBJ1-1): GAGVSQSPSNKVTEKGKDVELRCDPISGHTALYWYRQSLGQGLEFLIYFQGNSAPDKSGLPSDRFSAERTGGSVSTLTIQRTQQEDSAVYLCASSLTGTEAFFGQGTRLTVV.

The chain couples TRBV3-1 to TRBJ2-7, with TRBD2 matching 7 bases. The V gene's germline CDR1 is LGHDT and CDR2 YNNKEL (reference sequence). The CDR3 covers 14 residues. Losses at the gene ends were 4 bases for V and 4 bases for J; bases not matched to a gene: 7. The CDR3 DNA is TGTGCCAGCAGCCTAAGCGGGGAAGGGTACGAGCAGTACTTC. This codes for CASSLSGEGYEQYF.

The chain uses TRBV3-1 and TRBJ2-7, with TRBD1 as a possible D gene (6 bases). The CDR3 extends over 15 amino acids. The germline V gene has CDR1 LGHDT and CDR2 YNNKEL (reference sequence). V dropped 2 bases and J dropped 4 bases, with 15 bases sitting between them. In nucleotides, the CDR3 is TGTGCCAGCAGCCAAATGGGGGCGCTGGGGTACGAGCAGTACTTC. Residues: CASSQMGALGYEQYF.

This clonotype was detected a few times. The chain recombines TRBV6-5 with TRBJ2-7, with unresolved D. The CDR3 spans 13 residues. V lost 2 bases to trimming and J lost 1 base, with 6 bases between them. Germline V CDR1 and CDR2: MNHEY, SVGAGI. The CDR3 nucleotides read TGTGCCAGCAGTTACGGGGTTTCCTACGAGCAGTACTTC. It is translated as CASSYGVSYEQYF.

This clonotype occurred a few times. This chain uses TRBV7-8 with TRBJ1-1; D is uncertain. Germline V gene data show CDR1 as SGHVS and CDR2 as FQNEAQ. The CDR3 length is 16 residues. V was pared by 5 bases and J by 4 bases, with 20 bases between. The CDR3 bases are TGTGCCAGCAGCCCTGGCGTAAGGTTTTTGAGCACTGAAGCTTTCTTT. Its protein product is CASSPGVRFLSTEAFF.

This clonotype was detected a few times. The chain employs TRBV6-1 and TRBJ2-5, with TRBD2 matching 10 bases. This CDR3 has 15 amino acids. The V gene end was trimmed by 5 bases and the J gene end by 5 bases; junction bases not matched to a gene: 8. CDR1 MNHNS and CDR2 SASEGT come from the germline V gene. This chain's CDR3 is CASSSPGLARETQYF. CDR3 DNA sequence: TGTGCCAGCAGTTCCCCGGGACTAGCGCGGGAGACCCAGTACTTC.

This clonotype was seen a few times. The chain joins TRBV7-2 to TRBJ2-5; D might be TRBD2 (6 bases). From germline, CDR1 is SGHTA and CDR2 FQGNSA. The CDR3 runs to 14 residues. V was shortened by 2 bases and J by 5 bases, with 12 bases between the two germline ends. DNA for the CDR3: TGTGCCAGCAGCTTAAGGAGGGATCGGGAGACCCAGTACTTC. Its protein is CASSLRRDRETQYF.

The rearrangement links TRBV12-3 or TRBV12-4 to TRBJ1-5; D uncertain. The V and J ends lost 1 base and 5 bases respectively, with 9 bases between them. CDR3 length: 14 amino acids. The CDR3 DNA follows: TGTGCCAGCAGTTTAGGCCCCCTCTATCAGCCCCAGCATTTT. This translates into CASSLGPLYQPQHF.

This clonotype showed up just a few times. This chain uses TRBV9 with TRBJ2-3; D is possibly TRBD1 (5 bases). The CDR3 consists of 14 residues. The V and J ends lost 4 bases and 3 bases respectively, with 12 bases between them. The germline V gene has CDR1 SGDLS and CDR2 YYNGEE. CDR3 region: CASSLREMTDTQYF. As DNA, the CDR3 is TGTGCCAGCAGCCTCAGGGAAATGACAGATACGCAGTATTTT.

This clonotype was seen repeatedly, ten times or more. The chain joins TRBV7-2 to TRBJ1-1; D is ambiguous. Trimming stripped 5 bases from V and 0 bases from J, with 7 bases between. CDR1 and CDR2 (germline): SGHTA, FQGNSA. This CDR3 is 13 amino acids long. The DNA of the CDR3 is TGTGCCAGCAGCCAACATATGAACACTGAAGCTTTCTTT. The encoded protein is CASSQHMNTEAFF.

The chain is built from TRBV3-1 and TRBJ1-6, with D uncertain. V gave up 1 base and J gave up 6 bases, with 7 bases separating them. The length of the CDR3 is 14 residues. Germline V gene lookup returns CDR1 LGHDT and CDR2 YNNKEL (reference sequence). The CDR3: CASSQGWSNSPLHF. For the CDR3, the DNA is TGTGCCAGCAGCCAAGGTTGGTCTAATTCACCCCTCCACTTT.

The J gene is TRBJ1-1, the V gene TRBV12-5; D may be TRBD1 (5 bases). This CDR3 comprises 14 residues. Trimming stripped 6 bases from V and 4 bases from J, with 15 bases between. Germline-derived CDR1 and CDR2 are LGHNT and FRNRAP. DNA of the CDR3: TGTGCTAGTGGCAGGGATCCTATCGGCACTGAAGCTTTCTTT. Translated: CASGRDPIGTEAFF.

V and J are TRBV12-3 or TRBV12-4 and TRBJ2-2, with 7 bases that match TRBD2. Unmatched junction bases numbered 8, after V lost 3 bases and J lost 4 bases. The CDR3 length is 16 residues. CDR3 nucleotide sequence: TGTGCCAGCAGTTTGGGGATAGCGGGCCTCACCGGGGAGCTGTTTTTT. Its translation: CASSLGIAGLTGELFF.

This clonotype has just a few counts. The CDR3 bases are TGTGCCAGCAGTGAATTCGACTCAGCGGGTTACGAGCAGTACTTC. Its translation is CASSEFDSAGYEQYF. The rearrangement links TRBV6-1 to TRBJ2-7; a possible D gene is TRBD2 (6 bases). Germline CDR1 is MNHNS and CDR2 is SASEGT. The CDR3 is 15 residues long. V was pared by 2 bases and J by 4 bases, with 15 bases between.

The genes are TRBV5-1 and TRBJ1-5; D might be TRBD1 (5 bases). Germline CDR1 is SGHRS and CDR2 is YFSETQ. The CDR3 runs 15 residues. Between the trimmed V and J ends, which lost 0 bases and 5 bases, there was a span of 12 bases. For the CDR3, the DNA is TGCGCCAGCAGCTTGGGGGACGGAGAACATCAGCCCCAGCATTTT. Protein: CASSLGDGEHQPQHF.

This CDR3 reads CASSLGPEKAFF. CDR3 sequence (DNA): TGTGCCAGCAGTCTCGGGCCAGAAAAAGCTTTCTTT. The chain combines TRBV12-3 or TRBV12-4 with TRBJ1-1; no firm D call. The V end lost 5 bases, the J end lost 9 bases, and 13 bases lay between the germline ends. The length of the CDR3 is 12 residues.

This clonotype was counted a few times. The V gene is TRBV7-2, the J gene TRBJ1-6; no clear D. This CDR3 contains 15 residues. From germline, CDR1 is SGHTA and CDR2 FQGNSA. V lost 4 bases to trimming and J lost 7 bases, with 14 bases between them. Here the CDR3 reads CASSSNAGYNSPLHF. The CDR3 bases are TGTGCCAGCAGCTCCAACGCAGGATACAATTCACCCCTCCACTTT.

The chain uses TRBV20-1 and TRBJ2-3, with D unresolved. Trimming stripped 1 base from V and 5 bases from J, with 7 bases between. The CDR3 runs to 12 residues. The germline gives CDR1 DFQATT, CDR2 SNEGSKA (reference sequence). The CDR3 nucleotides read TGCAGTGCTAGAGCAGTGGGAGATACGCAGTATTTT. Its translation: CSARAVGDTQYF.